What follows are 5 T cell receptor beta chains derived from one specimen sequenced in a study of Graves' ophthalmopathy and Graves' hyperthyroidism. Investigators amplified TCR beta CDR3 regions from RNA transcripts. HTBI primers primed a first-round RT-PCR, and a second-round multiplex PCR followed. Each CDR3 protein gets one entry after TCRdb re-called the multiplex PCR reads with MiXCR. Among 200,000 to 300,000 distinct CDR3 sequences listed, 45% to 55% were seen once. The sample comprised peripheral blood. These receptors all stem from an adult man with Graves' ophthalmopathy.

The rearrangement links TRBV29-1 to TRBJ2-2, with D tentatively TRBD1 (5 bases). The V end was cut by 7 bases, the J end by 7 bases, with 19 bases between. Germline lookup yields CDR1 SQVTM and CDR2 ANQGSEA. This CDR3 comprises 14 residues. This CDR3 is CSAGQERVDGELFF. The CDR3 DNA is TGCAGCGCAGGACAAGAGAGAGTCGACGGGGAGCTGTTTTTT.

The chain links TRBV10-3 to TRBJ1-5; TRBD1 agrees at 7 bases. The CDR3 runs 16 residues. The germline CDR1 and CDR2 sequences are ENHRY and SYGVKD. The V gene end was trimmed by 3 bases and the J gene end by 1 base; junction bases not matched to a gene: 6. CDR3 sequence (DNA): TGTGCCATCAGTGAAACGGTGGGACAGAGCAATCAGCCCCAGCATTTT. Protein sequence: CAISETVGQSNQPQHF.

This chain links TRBV19 with TRBJ2-2, with 9 bases lining up with TRBD1. The germline gives CDR1 LNHDA, CDR2 SQIVND (reference sequence). CDR3 length equals 15 residues. Trimming cost V 4 bases and J 7 bases; bases outside gene matches: 7. CDR3 DNA sequence: TGTGCCAGTAGTAGACAGGGGGGAAGGAGCGGGGAGCTGTTTTTT. Translating it yields CASSRQGGRSGELFF.

V is TRBV10-3 and J is TRBJ2-5; 11 bases line up with TRBD1. The CDR3 length is 14 residues. The germline V gene has CDR1 ENHRY and CDR2 SYGVKD. CDR3 sequence reads: CPTAGQGARETQYF. CDR3 sequence (DNA): TGTCCCACCGCCGGACAGGGGGCACGGGAGACCCAGTACTTC.

The V and J genes are TRBV25-1 and TRBJ2-7; D is unresolved. The CDR3 sequence is 14 residues long. The germline gives CDR1 MGHDK, CDR2 SYGVNS. The ends were cut back, 4 bases at V and 2 bases at J, with 12 bases in the middle. CDR3 protein: CASSVGSWPYEQYF. Here the CDR3 DNA reads TGTGCCAGCAGTGTCGGTTCGTGGCCCTACGAGCAGTACTTC.